These 8 T cell receptor beta chains were all obtained from the same sample, sequenced in a study of cytotoxic CD8 clonotypes in ibrutinib-treated CLL. Assay: immunoSEQ multiplex PCR; the TCRdb copy retains only in-frame clones and omits some. The sample holds 35,000 or so clones, about 64% seen once. Sequences were derived from PBMCs, sampled at disease progression, from a patient treated with ibrutinib. Receptors were obtained from a human donor with chronic lymphocytic leukemia.

This clone has only a few counts. The chain recombines TRBV5-4 with TRBJ2-5; 7 nucleotides match TRBD1. After removal of 3 bases from V and 5 bases from J, the junction contained 7 bases not matched to a gene. This CDR3 is built from 14 residues. The germline V gene has CDR1 SGHNT and CDR2 YYREEE (reference sequence). This chain's CDR3 is CASSSPDRVETQYF. Here the CDR3 DNA reads TGTGCCAGCAGCTCCCCAGACAGGGTCGAGACCCAGTACTTC.

The chain links TRBV5-1 to TRBJ2-7; 7 bases are shared with TRBD1. Germline CDR1 reads SGHRS; CDR2 reads YFSETQ. Trimming cost V 4 bases and J 1 base; bases outside gene matches: 2. This CDR3 region has 13 residues. CDR3 nucleotide sequence: TGCGCCAGCAGCGTGGGACAGTCCTACGAGCAGTACTTC. Translation gives CASSVGQSYEQYF.

This clone was recorded a few times. The J gene is TRBJ2-1, the V gene TRBV5-1, with 7 bases matching TRBD1. CDR1 SGHRS and CDR2 YFSETQ come from the germline V gene. There are 13 residues in the CDR3. V lost 4 bases to trimming and J lost 8 bases; unmatched junction nucleotides: 6. CDR3 amino acids: CASSRQGRDEQFF. DNA of the CDR3: TGCGCCAGCAGCCGACAGGGTCGGGATGAGCAGTTCTTC.

This rearrangement joins TRBV28 to TRBJ2-2; TRBD2 aligns across 7 bases. With V trimmed by 1 base and J by 2 bases, 4 bases remained unmatched. This CDR3 comprises 16 residues. Per the germline V gene, CDR1 is MDHEN and CDR2 is SYDVKM. The CDR3 region is CASSLYGGGNTGELFF. The CDR3 region has the DNA TGTGCCAGCAGTTTATATGGCGGGGGAAACACCGGGGAGCTGTTTTTT.

The rearrangement links TRBV19 to TRBJ1-2; D perhaps matches TRBD1 (6 bases). V gave up 6 bases and J gave up 4 bases, with 15 bases separating them. Per the germline V gene, CDR1 is LNHDA and CDR2 is SQIVND (reference sequence). The CDR3 runs to 14 residues. The CDR3 is CASRPDSLGYGYTF. Written as DNA, the CDR3 is TGTGCCAGTAGGCCGGACAGTTTGGGCTATGGCTACACCTTC.

This clone was seen once. The chain is built from TRBV7-6 and TRBJ2-5, with a possible D match to TRBD1 (5 bases). The length of the CDR3 is 14 residues. Trimming shortened V by 2 bases and J by 1 base, and 8 bases separated the two germline ends. Germline CDR1 and CDR2: SGHVS and FNYEAQ. The CDR3 sequence is CASSLFQGQETQYF. The CDR3 DNA reads as TGTGCCAGCAGCTTATTTCAGGGCCAAGAGACCCAGTACTTC.

CDR3 protein: CASSELAATGADTQYF. The CDR3 nucleotides are TGCGCCAGCAGTGAACTCGCCGCAACCGGGGCAGATACGCAGTATTTT. The chain carries TRBV10-1 and TRBJ2-3; weak D call: TRBD2 (5 bases). The CDR3 contains 16 residues. V lost 3 bases to trimming and J lost 4 bases, with 17 bases between them. Per the germline V gene, CDR1 is WNHNN and CDR2 is SYGVQD (reference sequence).

This clone has a handful of counts. The V gene is TRBV2, the J gene TRBJ1-6; D gene uncertain. This CDR3 is 12 amino acids long. V was cut by 3 bases and J by 7 bases, with 4 bases left in between. Looked up from germline, CDR1 is SNHLY and CDR2 is FYNNEI. CDR3 DNA: TGTGCCAGCAGTGACCCGAATTCACCCCTCCACTTT. Residues: CASSDPNSPLHF. The complete variable domain, with remaining parts taken from reference TRBV2 and TRBJ1-6, reads EPEVTQTPSHQVTQMGQEVILRCVPISNHLYFYWYRQILGQKVEFLVSFYNNEISEKSEIFDDQFSVERPDGSNFTLKIRSTKLEDSAMYFCASSDPNSPLHFGNGTRLTVT.